Listed below are T cell receptor beta chains from one sample, sequenced in a study of a mutant IDH1 vaccine in newly diagnosed glioma. Generated by immunoSEQ multiplex PCR, the TCRdb table keeps only in-frame clones and is missing some. The profile shows over 75,000 clones, about 80% of them singletons. The sample consisted of PBMCs, taken from a glioma patient treated with radiotherapy, temozolomide or both. The receptors originated from a man aged 40-50 years with glioma. Both conserved end residues are part of each CDR3. D genes are given only for firm matches. Size is stated for part of the rows, as once, few or many counts, or as a class when the clone is expanded.

>-|TRBJ2-1|TRBD2|TRBV25-1
TGTGCCAGCAGTGAGGGACTAGCGGCCTACAATGAGCAGTTCTTC
CASSEGLAAYNEQFF
>-|TRBJ2-5|-|TRBV29-1
TGCAGCGTTGAAGCCTCGGCCCCATTAAAAGAGACCCAGTACTTC
CSVEASAPLKETQYF
>-|TRBJ2-5|TRBD1|TRBV5-1
TGCGCCAGCAGCCTCGAATGGACAGGGCCAGAGACCCAGTACTTC
CASSLEWTGPETQYF
>-|TRBJ1-5|-|TRBV7-8
TGTGCCAGCAGCCTGGGGGGGGAGAGTCAGCCCCAGCATTTT
CASSLGGESQPQHF
>-|TRBJ1-2|-|TRBV7-2
TGTGCCAGCAGCTTAGCGCGGGGAGGAGACATGCTCTTC
CASSLARGGDMLF
>-|TRBJ2-2|-|TRBV25-1
TGTGCCAGCTCTCAAAGGGGCCAATCATCAAACACCGGGGAGCTGTTTTTT
CASSQRGQSSNTGELFF
>once|TRBJ1-2|-|TRBV7-2
TGTGCCAGCAGCTTAACTCTCGAGGGAAACTATGGCTACACCTTC
CASSLTLEGNYGYTF
>-|TRBJ1-3|-|TRBV5-1
TGCGCCAGCAGCTTGGTGCCAACTGGAAACACCATATATTTT
CASSLVPTGNTIYF
>few|TRBJ2-1|-|TRBV6-5
TGTGCCAGCAGTTACTTCGGGCAGCAGTTCTTC
CASSYFGQQFF
>-|TRBJ2-1|TRBD2|TRBV5-8
TGTGCCAGCAGCTTGGATCGGACTAGCGGGATCAGCTCCTACAATGAGCAGTTCTTC
CASSLDRTSGISSYNEQFF
>-|TRBJ2-6|-|TRBV7-2
TGTGCCAGCAGCTCAGTGACAGGTCCAGGCGTCCTGACTTTC
CASSSVTGPGVLTF
>-|TRBJ2-7|TRBD1|TRBV28
TGTGCCAGCAGTTTATTGGGGACAGTCTACGAGCAGTACTTC
CASSLLGTVYEQYF
>-|TRBJ2-7|TRBD1|TRBV18
TGTGCCAGCTCACCGACCAGAGAGGGACAGGGGACGGGGGGTCGGACTTATCAGCAGTACTTC
CASSPTREGQGTGGRTYQQYF
>-|TRBJ2-3|TRBD1|TRBV7-6
TGTGCCAGCAGCCCCGGGACAGGGCGAACAGATACGCAGTATTTT
CASSPGTGRTDTQYF
>-|TRBJ1-2|-|TRBV5-6
TGTGCCAGCAGCTTCCCGGACACGGCTTTCTATGGCTACACCTTC
CASSFPDTAFYGYTF
>-|TRBJ2-5|-|TRBV30
TGTGCCTGGAGCCGACTGGGGCGGGAGACCCAGTACTTC
CAWSRLGRETQYF
>-|TRBJ2-7|-|TRBV20-1
TGCAGTGGAAAAGGGCCCTACGAGCAGTACTTC
CSGKGPYEQYF
>-|TRBJ1-6|-|TRBV5-5
TGTGCCAGCAGCTCATCCGGGAGCCAAAATTCACCCCTCCACTTT
CASSSSGSQNSPLHF
>-|TRBJ1-2|-|TRBV6-1
TGTGCCAGCAGTGAAGAGGGAAGCTATGGCTACACCTTC
CASSEEGSYGYTF
>-|TRBJ2-7|-|TRBV30
TGTGCCTGGAGTGTACTAGAACAGGGCTACGAGCAGTACTTC
CAWSVLEQGYEQYF
>few|TRBJ1-5|-|TRBV27
TGTGCCAGCAGTCACTATAATCAGCCCCAGCATTTT
CASSHYNQPQHF
>many|TRBJ1-1|TRBD1|TRBV6-1
TGTGCCAGCAGTCCCGTAGGGACAGGGCATACTGAAGCTTTCTTT
CASSPVGTGHTEAFF
>-|TRBJ1-1|TRBD1|TRBV19
TGTGCCATTAGGGGACAGGGGGTTTTTGGGAACACTGAAGCTTTCTTT
CAIRGQGVFGNTEAFF
>-|TRBJ2-7|-|TRBV5-6
TGTGCCAGCAGCTTGTATAGTTTGGGGGAGCAGTACTTC
CASSLYSLGEQYF